The 8 T cell receptor beta chains presented below share a single source sample, sequenced in a study of T cell responses to AZD1222 COVID-19 vaccine. The protocol was immunoSEQ multiplex PCR, while the TCRdb copy is restricted to in-frame clones and leaves out a portion. The data show about 150,000 clones, approximately 91% seen once. The material was peripheral blood, obtained 28 days after the second AZD1222 dose. These receptors were taken from an adult who received the AZD1222 COVID-19 vaccine.

The chain links TRBV11-3 to TRBJ2-7, with a tentative D call TRBD1 (5 bases). Germline CDR1 SGHNT, CDR2 YENEEA. The V end was cut by 5 bases, the J end by 5 bases, with 13 bases between. This CDR3 is built from 13 residues. The CDR3 loop reads CASSALRGNEQYF. DNA for the CDR3: TGTGCCAGCAGCGCCCTAAGGGGCAACGAGCAGTACTTC.

The chain employs TRBV3-1 (or the pseudogene TRBV3-2) and TRBJ1-1; the match to TRBD1 covers 7 bases. The junction had 0 bases not matched to a gene; V was cut back by 1 base and J by 7 bases. CDR3 length: 12 amino acids. Per germline, CDR1 LGHDT and CDR2 YNNKEL (reference sequence). CDR3 protein: CASSQGQGEAFF. DNA for the CDR3: TGTGCCAGCAGCCAAGGACAGGGTGAAGCTTTCTTT.

The chain employs TRBV6-5 and TRBJ1-2; D might be TRBD1 (5 bases). Germline CDR1 and CDR2: MNHEY and SVGAGI. CDR3 size: 16 residues. The ends were cut back, 4 bases at V and 1 base at J, with 16 bases in the middle. The CDR3 bases are TGTGCCAGCAGTTCCCTGGGGACCAGACTTAACTATGGCTACACCTTC. This translates into CASSSLGTRLNYGYTF.

This rearrangement joins TRBV6-5 to TRBJ1-1, with 8 bases identical to TRBD1. Germline loops: CDR1 MNHEY, CDR2 SVGAGI. The J segment lost 1 base and the V segment lost 6 bases, leaving 7 bases of the junction unmatched. The CDR3 totals 15 residues. CDR3 region: CASSPQGAGNTEAFF. The CDR3 DNA reads as TGTGCCAGCAGCCCCCAGGGGGCAGGGAACACTGAAGCTTTCTTT.

V is TRBV11-2 and J is TRBJ1-6, with unresolved D. CDR1 is SGHAT, CDR2 FQNNGV, per germline. V was pared by 10 bases and J by 8 bases, with 6 bases between. The CDR3 contains 10 residues. CDR3: CATPYSPLHF. The CDR3 DNA is TGTGCCACCCCGTATTCACCCCTCCACTTT.

This clone was picked up one time. CDR3 nucleotide sequence: TGCAGTGCTAGTGAGATATATAGCAATCAGCCCCAGCATTTT. Translation gives CSASEIYSNQPQHF. This rearrangement joins TRBV20-1 to TRBJ1-5; no definite D call. The CDR3 totals 14 residues. Between the trimmed V and J ends, which lost 3 bases and 0 bases, there was a span of 9 bases. Germline CDR1 and CDR2: DFQATT and SNEGSKA (reference sequence).

The rearrangement joins TRBV6-6 to TRBJ1-1; 11 nucleotides match TRBD1. V lost 6 bases and J lost 1; bases outside the gene matches: 7. Germline V CDR1 and CDR2: MNHNY, SVGAGI (reference sequence). The CDR3 totals 16 residues. CDR3 nucleotides: TGTGCCAGCAGCCGGACAGGGGGCGCCGGGAACACTGAAGCTTTCTTT. Translation gives CASSRTGGAGNTEAFF.

V and J are TRBV5-1 and TRBJ2-1; TRBD2 aligns across 7 bases. Germline values: CDR1 SGHRS, CDR2 YFSETQ. The J segment lost 9 bases and the V segment lost 4 bases, leaving 4 bases of the junction unmatched. The CDR3 extends over 12 amino acids. CDR3 nucleotides: TGCGCCAGCAGCATCGGACTAGTTGAGCAGTTCTTC. Its translation is CASSIGLVEQFF.